This note documents a single T cell receptor (beta chain) sequence. The sample comes from a study of OX40 agonist ivuxolimab in advanced cancers. Clones were sequenced by immunoSEQ multiplex PCR, and TCRdb holds only the in-frame ones, with some missing. Among 42,000 or so clones listed, 84% were seen once. Germline V gene lookup returns CDR1 SEHNR and CDR2 FQNEAQ (reference sequence). CDR3 length: 12 residues. Trimming stripped 6 bases from V and 10 bases from J, with 14 bases between. This TCR was recovered from an adult with an advanced solid tumor such as melanoma, head and neck, liver or kidney cancer. This rearrangement joins TRBV7-9 to TRBJ2-3, with no clear D. The source was CD4+ or CD8+ T cells sorted from blood, collected in a trial of the OX40 agonist ivuxolimab. CDR3 amino acids: CASSLGKGPQYF. The CDR3 DNA is TGTGCCAGCAGTTTGGGAAAGGGTCCGCAGTATTTT.